This passage covers 30 T cell receptor beta chains from one sample sequenced in a study of metastatic and nonmetastatic thyroid tumors. No treatment had been given to any patient before thyroid surgery. TCRdb reassembled clones from the PCR reads with MiXCR. The sample has around 21,000 clones; approximately 24% are singletons. The sample consisted of tumor tissue. These receptors were collected from a male donor with papillary thyroid cancer or a benign thyroid nodule (not recorded which). Some clones in this sample may be carry-over from other donors' samples.

By sample share, this clone is medium-sized (0.01 to 0.1%). The gene calls are TRBV7-9 and TRBJ1-1; D unclear. Germline V gene lookup returns CDR1 SEHNR and CDR2 FQNEAQ (reference sequence). The CDR3 is made up of 12 amino acids. Trimming took off 5 bases at V and 0 bases at J, with 4 bases between the two ends. The CDR3 DNA reads as TGTGCCAGCAGCCTAATGAACACTGAAGCTTTCTTT. Encoded protein: CASSLMNTEAFF.

The V and J genes are TRBV20-1 and TRBJ2-7; 9 bases fit TRBD1. The CDR3 totals 15 residues. V lost 5 bases, J lost 3 bases, and 11 bases stayed unmatched. Per germline, CDR1 DFQATT and CDR2 SNEGSKA (reference sequence). The chain's CDR3 is CSAPTDRGTFYEQYF. CDR3 sequence (DNA): TGCAGTGCTCCTACGGACAGGGGCACTTTCTACGAGCAGTACTTC.

This clone occurred many times. Other DNA sequences in this sample translate to the same CDR3. V is TRBV7-2 and J is TRBJ1-5; 7 nucleotides match TRBD1. Germline V gene lookup returns CDR1 SGHTA and CDR2 FQGNSA. V was pared by 2 bases and J by 7 bases, with 2 bases of the junction left unmatched. The length of the CDR3 is 13 residues. The CDR3 here is CASSLRQGQPQHF. The CDR3 bases are TGTGCCAGCAGCTTAAGACAGGGCCAGCCCCAGCATTTT.

This clone was seen at least ten times. This chain joins TRBV4-2 and TRBJ2-7, with D possibly matching TRBD2 (5 bases). The germline V and J ends were trimmed by 0 bases and 1 base, with 10 bases remaining between them. CDR3 length: 15 residues. Germline V gene sequence: CDR1 LGHNA, CDR2 YNFKEQ. CDR3 protein: CASSQDIGGSYEQYF. CDR3 nucleotides: TGTGCCAGCAGCCAAGATATAGGCGGGTCCTACGAGCAGTACTTC.

The sample holds many counts of this clone. Germline and junction disagree at one end, which may indicate a read error. The chain carries TRBV20-1 and TRBJ2-7; no reliable D call. The CDR3 runs 12 residues. Germline V gene data show CDR1 as DFQATT and CDR2 as SNEGSKA (reference sequence). The CDR3 DNA reads as TGCAGTGCTAGAGGCAGCCTCTACGAGCAGTGCTTC. It specifies CSARGSLYEQCF.

This clone occurred many times. The gene calls are TRBV7-9 and TRBJ1-2, with D unclear. The CDR3 is made up of 14 amino acids. Between the trimmed V and J ends, which lost 2 bases and 5 bases, there was a span of 12 bases. The germline V gene has CDR1 SEHNR and CDR2 FQNEAQ (reference sequence). The CDR3 protein is CASSLTKLSYGYTF. The CDR3 DNA follows: TGTGCCAGCAGCTTAACGAAACTTTCATATGGCTACACCTTC.

As concerns this clone: One junction end disagrees with the germline gene, perhaps due to a read error. The chain has TRBV30 and TRBJ2-1; 7 positions agree with TRBD2. The CDR3 length is 14 residues. Germline CDR1 and CDR2: GTSNPN and SVGIG (reference sequence). The CDR3 bases are TGTTCCTGGAGTGTTGGTGGGAGGGAGAATGTGCAGTTCTTC. Protein sequence: CSWSVGGRENVQFF.

This clone was picked up a small number of times. The chain links TRBV28 to TRBJ2-3, with TRBD2 identical over 8 bases. This CDR3 comprises 17 residues. Germline CDR1 is MDHEN and CDR2 is SYDVKM. Trimming cost V 5 bases and J 0 bases; bases outside gene matches: 10. The CDR3 spells CASSTSGKSPSTDTQYF. CDR3 bases: TGTGCCAGCAGTACTAGCGGTAAGTCCCCTAGCACAGATACGCAGTATTTT.

The sample holds many counts of this clone. The V call is TRBV24-1, the J call TRBJ2-2, with D uncertain. CDR3 length: 13 amino acids. The germline V and J ends were trimmed by 2 bases and 5 bases, with 5 bases remaining between them. The germline CDR1 and CDR2 sequences are KGHDR and SFDVKD. CDR3 protein: CATSDSWTGELFF. CDR3 coding DNA: TGTGCCACCAGTGATTCATGGACCGGGGAGCTGTTTTTT.

This clone was seen ten or more times. The chain has TRBV30 and TRBJ1-3; no clear D. Germline CDR1 GTSNPN, CDR2 SVGIG (reference sequence). The CDR3 runs 14 residues. V was trimmed by 4 bases and J by 0 bases, leaving 10 bases between them. CDR3 amino acids: CAWNVVSSGNTIYF. The CDR3 DNA follows: TGTGCCTGGAATGTCGTTAGCTCTGGAAACACCATATATTTT.

This clone has ten or more counts. The chain is built from TRBV4-2 and TRBJ1-2; D ambiguous. Germline CDR1 and CDR2: LGHNA and YNFKEQ. There are 16 residues in the CDR3. Deletions cut 0 bases from V and 3 bases from J, with 14 bases between. CDR3 in amino acids: CASSQDPTSADYGYTF. The CDR3 DNA follows: TGTGCCAGCAGCCAAGATCCCACAAGCGCGGACTATGGCTACACCTTC.

This chain joins TRBV20-1 and TRBJ1-2; D is unresolved. Germline values: CDR1 DFQATT, CDR2 SNEGSKA (reference sequence). The CDR3 runs 15 residues. V lost 0 bases and J 0 bases, leaving 11 bases between the germline ends. The CDR3 is CSARDLAPTNYGYTF. CDR3 coding DNA: TGCAGTGCTAGAGATCTGGCACCTACTAACTATGGCTACACCTTC.

The sample holds a few counts of this clone. The V gene is TRBV12-3 or TRBV12-4, the J gene TRBJ2-7, with 9 bases that match TRBD2. The CDR3 runs 15 residues. Trimming took 5 bases from V and 6 from J; bases not matched to a gene: 11. The CDR3 region is CASSQMPGLAGEQYF. As DNA, the CDR3 is TGTGCCAGCAGTCAGATGCCGGGACTAGCTGGCGAGCAGTACTTC.

This clone was detected many times. V gene TRBV20-1 combines with J gene TRBJ1-5; D gene ambiguous. The V and J ends lost 5 bases and 6 bases respectively, with 14 bases between them. Per germline, CDR1 DFQATT and CDR2 SNEGSKA (reference sequence). CDR3 length: 13 residues. DNA for the CDR3: TGCAGTGCTCGAAGGCAGGCTCGTCAGCCCCAGCATTTT. Residues: CSARRQARQPQHF.

The gene calls are TRBV5-5 and TRBJ2-5, with 7 bases fitting TRBD2. The germline gives CDR1 SGHKS, CDR2 YYEKEE (reference sequence). The CDR3 contains 14 residues. The V and J ends lost 2 bases and 8 bases, in that order; junction bases with no gene match: 9. CDR3 DNA: TGTGCCAGCAGCTTTGCCGGGGGGAGAGATACCCAGTACTTC. This codes for CASSFAGGRDTQYF. Looking up the rest from reference TRBV5-5 and TRBJ2-5 gives the full variable domain: DAGVTQSPTHLIKTRGQQVTLRCSPISGHKSVSWYQQVLGQGPQFIFQYYEKEERGRGNFPDRFSARQFPNYSSELNVNALLLGDSALYLCASSFAGGRDTQYFGPGTRLLVL.

This clone occurred a few times. The genes are TRBV10-3 and TRBJ1-1; perhaps TRBD1 as D (6 bases). Germline assignment: CDR1 ENHRY and CDR2 SYGVKD. Between the trimmed V and J ends, which lost 6 bases and 4 bases, there was a span of 15 bases. The CDR3 length is 14 residues. CDR3 in DNA: TGTGCCATCAGGACGGCGGGGGGCGGCACTGAAGCTTTCTTT. This gives the protein CAIRTAGGGTEAFF.

This clone was observed at least ten times. V usage is TRBV19 and J usage is TRBJ1-5; 7 bases are a match to TRBD1. J gave up 5 bases and V 3 bases, and 10 bases lay outside the gene matches. The CDR3 sequence is 16 residues long. Germline V gene lookup returns CDR1 LNHDA and CDR2 SQIVND (reference sequence). The CDR3 coding sequence is TGTGCCAGTAGTATGAGGGGGCCGGGAAAACATCAGCCCCAGCATTTT. It is translated as CASSMRGPGKHQPQHF.

This clone occurred a few times. The chain uses TRBV7-2 and TRBJ2-7; D gene uncertain. Deletions cut 5 bases from V and 7 bases from J, with 9 bases between. CDR1 is SGHTA, CDR2 FQGNSA, per germline. The CDR3 covers 11 residues. The CDR3 DNA is TGTGCCAGCAGCAACTATCGGGAGCAGTACTTC. Translation gives CASSNYREQYF.

This chain uses TRBV20-1 with TRBJ2-7, with D unresolved. Germline CDR1 DFQATT, CDR2 SNEGSKA (reference sequence). V was trimmed by 4 bases and J by 6 bases, leaving 10 bases between them. This CDR3 comprises 11 residues. CDR3 nucleotide sequence: TGCAGTGCTACAAAAGCCTCCGAGCAGTACTTC. Its protein is CSATKASEQYF.

The rearrangement uses TRBV3-1 and TRBJ2-7; TRBD2 aligns across 7 bases. This CDR3 has 17 residues. Germline trimming cut 4 bases from V and 6 bases from J; bases unmatched to any gene: 18. In germline, CDR1 is LGHDT, CDR2 YNNKEL (reference sequence). CDR3 residues: CASSLSRLAGGMFEQYF. DNA of the CDR3: TGTGCCAGCAGCCTTTCAAGACTAGCTGGAGGAATGTTCGAGCAGTACTTC.

This clone was recorded at least ten times. The V and J genes are TRBV30 and TRBJ1-1; D is uncertain. V was trimmed by 5 bases and J by 5 bases, leaving 6 bases between them. CDR1 and CDR2 (germline): GTSNPN, SVGIG (reference sequence). CDR3 size: 10 residues. CDR3 protein: CAWGRTEAFF. Written as DNA, the CDR3 is TGTGCCTGGGGAAGAACTGAAGCTTTCTTT.

This clone was observed many times. The identical CDR3 is also encoded by other nucleotide sequences in the sample. The chain employs TRBV2 and TRBJ1-1; D is unclear. Germline V gives CDR1 SNHLY, CDR2 FYNNEI. Trimming cost V 2 bases and J 4 bases, with 14 bases left between them. The CDR3 has 15 residues. The CDR3 loop is CASSETPGTGTEAFF. The CDR3 bases are TGTGCCAGCAGTGAAACCCCGGGTACCGGCACTGAAGCTTTCTTT.

This clone occurred many times. The rearrangement uses TRBV3-1 and TRBJ2-1, with D perhaps TRBD2 (6 bases). Trimming took 4 bases from V and 3 from J, leaving 13 bases between them. The CDR3 is made up of 15 amino acids. Germline V gene sequence: CDR1 LGHDT, CDR2 YNNKEL (reference sequence). The CDR3 region is CASSPGGARYNEQFF. The CDR3, as DNA: TGTGCCAGCAGCCCGGGCGGGGCGCGCTACAATGAGCAGTTCTTC.

This clone was seen once. The V gene is TRBV11-2, the J gene TRBJ1-6; D is unresolved. There are 13 residues in the CDR3. V shed 1 base and J shed 15 bases, with 13 bases lying between them. Germline loops: CDR1 SGHAT, CDR2 FQNNGV. The CDR3 DNA sequence: TGTGCCAGCAGCTTAGGGGGTTCGGTGGACCTCCACTTT. It specifies CASSLGGSVDLHF.

This clone counts as medium-sized. The rearrangement joins TRBV19 to TRBJ2-5; maybe TRBD2 (6 bases). The CDR3 has 15 amino acids. The V end was cut by 0 bases, the J end by 5 bases, with 13 bases between. Germline V CDR1 and CDR2: LNHDA, SQIVND (reference sequence). The CDR3 loop is CASSIDGGGGETQYF. CDR3 nucleotide sequence: TGTGCCAGTAGTATAGATGGGGGAGGTGGGGAGACCCAGTACTTC.

By proportion, this clone is medium-sized. The chain employs TRBV6-1 and TRBJ2-2; 7 bases match TRBD2. The CDR3 runs to 15 residues. Germline CDR1 is MNHNS and CDR2 is SASEGT. V gave up 6 bases and J gave up 0 bases; unmatched junction bases: 4. This CDR3 is CASRISGANTGELFF. The CDR3 DNA reads as TGTGCCAGCAGGATAAGCGGGGCGAACACCGGGGAGCTGTTTTTT.

Remarks on this clone: Germline is not matched at one junction end, which may reflect a read error. V is TRBV5-1 and J is TRBJ2-1, with 7 bases lining up with TRBD2. The CDR3 runs to 15 residues. Germline lookup yields CDR1 SGHRS and CDR2 YFSETQ. The CDR3 nucleotides are TGCGCCAGCATCTTGGACGGACTAGAGGGTAATGATCAGTTCTTC. It specifies CASILDGLEGNDQFF.

At least ten counts were recorded for this clone. The V call is TRBV11-3, the J call TRBJ1-4; no firm D call. The CDR3 length is 16 residues. Deletions cut 0 bases from V and 5 bases from J, with 13 bases between. Germline lookup yields CDR1 SGHNT and CDR2 YENEEA. CDR3 DNA: TGTGCCAGCAGCTTAGATCCTTGGGTCCCGAATGAAAAACTGTTTTTT. This sequence encodes CASSLDPWVPNEKLFF.

This chain links TRBV27 with TRBJ2-5, with TRBD2 identical over 12 bases. This CDR3 region has 17 residues. Trimming removed 3 bases from V and 3 bases from J; junction bases left unmatched: 8. Germline CDR1 MNHEY, CDR2 SMNVEV (reference sequence). The CDR3 DNA reads TGTGCCAGCAGTTTCCCGACTAGCGGGGGAAGGGAAGAGACCCAGTACTTC. Translated, it gives CASSFPTSGGREETQYF.

Relative to its sample, this clone is medium-sized. The J gene is TRBJ2-1, the V gene TRBV3-1; weak D call: TRBD2 (6 bases). The CDR3 consists of 15 residues. Trimming removed 1 base from V and 3 bases from J, with 10 bases in between. Germline assignment: CDR1 LGHDT and CDR2 YNNKEL (reference sequence). CDR3 DNA sequence: TGTGCCAGCAGCCAAGGGCCGGAGGGCTACAATGAGCAGTTCTTC. This gives the protein CASSQGPEGYNEQFF.